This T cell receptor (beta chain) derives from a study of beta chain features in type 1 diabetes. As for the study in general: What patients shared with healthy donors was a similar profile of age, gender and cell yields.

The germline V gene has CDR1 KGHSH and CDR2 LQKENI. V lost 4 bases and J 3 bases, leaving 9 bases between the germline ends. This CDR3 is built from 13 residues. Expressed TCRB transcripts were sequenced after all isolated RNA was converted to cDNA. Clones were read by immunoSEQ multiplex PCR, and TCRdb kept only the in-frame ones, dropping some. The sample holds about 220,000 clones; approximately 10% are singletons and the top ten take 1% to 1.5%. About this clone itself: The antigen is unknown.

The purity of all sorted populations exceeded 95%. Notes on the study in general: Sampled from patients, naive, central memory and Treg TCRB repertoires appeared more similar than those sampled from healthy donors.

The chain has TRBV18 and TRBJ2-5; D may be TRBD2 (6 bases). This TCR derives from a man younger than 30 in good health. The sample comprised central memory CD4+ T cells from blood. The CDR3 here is CASSRGGKETQYF. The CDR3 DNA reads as TGTGCCAGCTCACGAGGCGGGAAAGAGACCCAGTACTTC. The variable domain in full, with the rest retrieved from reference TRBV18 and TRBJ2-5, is NAGVMQNPRHLVRRRGQEARLRCSPMKGHSHVYWYRQLPEEGLKFMVYLQKENIIDESGMPKERFSAEFPKEGPSILRIQQVVRGDSAAYFCASSRGGKETQYFGPGTRLLVL.